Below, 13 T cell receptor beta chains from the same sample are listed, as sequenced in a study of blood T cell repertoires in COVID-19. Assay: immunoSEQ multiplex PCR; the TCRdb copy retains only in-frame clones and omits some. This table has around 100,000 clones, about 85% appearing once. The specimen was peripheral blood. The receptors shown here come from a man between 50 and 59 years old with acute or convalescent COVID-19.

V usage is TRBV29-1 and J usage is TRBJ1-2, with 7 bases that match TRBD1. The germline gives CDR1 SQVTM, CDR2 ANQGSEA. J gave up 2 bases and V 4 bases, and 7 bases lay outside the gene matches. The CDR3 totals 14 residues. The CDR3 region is CSVGTGTANYGYTF. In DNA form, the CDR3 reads TGCAGCGTTGGGACCGGGACAGCCAACTATGGCTACACCTTC.

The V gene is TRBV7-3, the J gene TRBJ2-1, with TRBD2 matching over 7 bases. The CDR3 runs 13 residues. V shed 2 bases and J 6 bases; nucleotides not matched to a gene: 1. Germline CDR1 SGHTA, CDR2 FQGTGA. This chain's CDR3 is CASSLGLVNEQFF. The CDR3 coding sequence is TGTGCCAGCAGCTTAGGACTAGTCAATGAGCAGTTCTTC.

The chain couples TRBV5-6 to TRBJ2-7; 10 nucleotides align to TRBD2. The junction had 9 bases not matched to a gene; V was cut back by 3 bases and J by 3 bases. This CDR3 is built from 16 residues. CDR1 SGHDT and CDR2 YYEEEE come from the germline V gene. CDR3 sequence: CASSSSGGLSYYEQYV. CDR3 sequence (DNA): TGTGCCAGCAGCTCTAGCGGGGGACTTTCCTACTACGAGCAGTACGTC.

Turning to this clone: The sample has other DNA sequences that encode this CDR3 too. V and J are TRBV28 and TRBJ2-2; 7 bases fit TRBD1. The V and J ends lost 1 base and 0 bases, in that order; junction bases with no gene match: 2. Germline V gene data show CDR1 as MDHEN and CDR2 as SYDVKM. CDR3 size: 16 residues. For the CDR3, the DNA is TGTGCCAGCAGTTTATTAGGGACAGCGAACACCGGGGAGCTGTTTTTT. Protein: CASSLLGTANTGELFF.

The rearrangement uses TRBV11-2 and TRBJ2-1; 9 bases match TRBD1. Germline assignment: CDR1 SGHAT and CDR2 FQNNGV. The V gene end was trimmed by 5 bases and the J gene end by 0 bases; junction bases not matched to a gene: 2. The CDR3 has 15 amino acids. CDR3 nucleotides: TGTGCCAGCAGCACGGACAGGGGCTCCTACAATGAGCAGTTCTTC. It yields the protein CASSTDRGSYNEQFF.

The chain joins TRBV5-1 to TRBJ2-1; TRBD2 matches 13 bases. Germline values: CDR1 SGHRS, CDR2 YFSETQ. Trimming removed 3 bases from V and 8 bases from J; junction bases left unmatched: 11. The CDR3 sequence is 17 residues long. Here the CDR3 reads CASSSMITSGGADEQFF. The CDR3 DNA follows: TGCGCCAGCAGCTCCATGATAACTAGCGGGGGGGCCGATGAGCAGTTCTTC.

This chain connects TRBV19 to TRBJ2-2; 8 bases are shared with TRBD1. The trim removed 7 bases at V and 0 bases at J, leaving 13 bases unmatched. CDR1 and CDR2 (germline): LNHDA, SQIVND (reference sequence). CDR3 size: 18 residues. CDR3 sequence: CASTPGDRLVPNTGELFF. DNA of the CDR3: TGTGCCAGTACCCCCGGGGACAGGCTCGTCCCGAACACCGGGGAGCTGTTTTTT.

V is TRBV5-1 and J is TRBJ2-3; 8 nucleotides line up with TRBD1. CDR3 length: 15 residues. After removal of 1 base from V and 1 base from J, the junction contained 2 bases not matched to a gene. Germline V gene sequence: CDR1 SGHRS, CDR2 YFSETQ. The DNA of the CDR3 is TGCGCCAGCAGCTTGCAGGGGGCTGGCACAGATACGCAGTATTTT. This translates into CASSLQGAGTDTQYF.

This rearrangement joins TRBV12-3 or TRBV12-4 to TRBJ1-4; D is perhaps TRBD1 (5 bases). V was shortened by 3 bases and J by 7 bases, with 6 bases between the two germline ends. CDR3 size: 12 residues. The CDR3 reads CASSLTAEKLFF. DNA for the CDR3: TGTGCCAGCAGTTTGACAGCTGAAAAACTGTTTTTT.

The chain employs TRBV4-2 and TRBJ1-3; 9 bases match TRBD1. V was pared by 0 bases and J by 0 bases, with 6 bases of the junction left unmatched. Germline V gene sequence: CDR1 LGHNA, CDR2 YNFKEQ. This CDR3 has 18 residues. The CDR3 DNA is TGTGCCAGCAGCCAAGAGTTGACAGGGGGAAGCTCTGGAAACACCATATATTTT. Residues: CASSQELTGGSSGNTIYF.

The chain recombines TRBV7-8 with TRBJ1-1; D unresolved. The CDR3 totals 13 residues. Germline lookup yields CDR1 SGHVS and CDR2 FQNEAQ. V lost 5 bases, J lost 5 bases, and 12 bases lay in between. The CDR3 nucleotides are TGTGCCAGCAGCCCCGGGGTGGGGACTGAAGCTTTCTTT. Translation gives CASSPGVGTEAFF.

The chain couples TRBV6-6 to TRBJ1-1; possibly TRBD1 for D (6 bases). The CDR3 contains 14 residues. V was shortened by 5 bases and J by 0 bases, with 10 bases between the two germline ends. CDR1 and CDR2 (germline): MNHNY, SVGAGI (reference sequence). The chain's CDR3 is CASSPTGMNTEAFF. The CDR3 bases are TGTGCCAGCAGTCCCACAGGGATGAACACTGAAGCTTTCTTT.

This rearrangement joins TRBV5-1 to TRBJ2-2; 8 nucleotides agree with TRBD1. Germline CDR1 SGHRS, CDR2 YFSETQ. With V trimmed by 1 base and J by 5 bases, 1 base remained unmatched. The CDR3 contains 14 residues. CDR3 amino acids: CASSLRQGTGELFF. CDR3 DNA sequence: TGCGCCAGCAGCTTGAGACAGGGGACCGGGGAGCTGTTTTTT.